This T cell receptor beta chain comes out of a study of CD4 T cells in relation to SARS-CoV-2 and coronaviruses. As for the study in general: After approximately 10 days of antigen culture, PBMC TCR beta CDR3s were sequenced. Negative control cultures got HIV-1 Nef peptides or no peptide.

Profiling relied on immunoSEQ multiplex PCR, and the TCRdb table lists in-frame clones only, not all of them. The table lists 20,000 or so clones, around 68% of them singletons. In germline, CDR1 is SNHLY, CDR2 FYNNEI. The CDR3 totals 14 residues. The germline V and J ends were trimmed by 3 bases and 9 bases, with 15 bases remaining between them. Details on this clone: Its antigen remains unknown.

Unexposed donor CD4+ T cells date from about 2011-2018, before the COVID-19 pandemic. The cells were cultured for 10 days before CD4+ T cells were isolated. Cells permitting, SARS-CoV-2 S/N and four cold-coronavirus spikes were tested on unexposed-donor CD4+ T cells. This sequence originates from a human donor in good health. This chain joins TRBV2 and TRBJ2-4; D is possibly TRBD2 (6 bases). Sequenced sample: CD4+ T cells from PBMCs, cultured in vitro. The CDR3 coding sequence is TGTGCCAGCAGTGACAGGGACTTGTTCACCATTCAGTACTTC. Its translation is CASSDRDLFTIQYF.